The rows below give T cell receptor beta chains drawn from one sample of a study of T cell responses to AZD1222 COVID-19 vaccine. The assay was immunoSEQ multiplex PCR, and TCRdb's table has in-frame clones only and misses some. This table holds about 93,000 clones, approximately 89% found once. The source was peripheral blood, collected on day 0 of MenACWY control vaccination. These receptor sequences come from an adult in good health. The conserved cysteine and the conserved F or W are not part of the CDR3 here. The D gene is left open where the match is weak.

.,TRBJ2-2,TRBV27,ASTPWPGTGELF
.,TRBJ1-5,TRBV20-1,SASASNQPQH
.,TRBJ2-1,TRBV4-3,ASSQEPSSYNEQF
.,TRBJ2-1,TRBV11-3,ASSLAGASYNEQF
TRBD1,TRBJ1-2,TRBV7-9,ASSSTTGLPSYGYT
.,TRBJ1-6,TRBV4-2,ASSQGGGVASPLH
TRBD1,TRBJ2-2,TRBV5-8,ASSPGDRGFPGELF
TRBD1,TRBJ2-1,TRBV3-1/TRBV3-2,ASSLRPDRGPYNEQF
.,TRBJ1-1,TRBV19,ASSIVRLSYTEAF
.,TRBJ2-7,TRBV11-2,ASSPSGYEQY
TRBD1,TRBJ2-1,TRBV19,ASGTGFYNEQF
.,TRBJ1-3,TRBV2,ASNPRAGGNTIY
TRBD2,TRBJ2-3,TRBV10-3,AISEGSGGAVDTQY
.,TRBJ1-3,TRBV29-1,SVEGGTAGNTIY
.,TRBJ2-2,TRBV9,ASSVATSNTGELF
.,TRBJ1-3,TRBV9,ASSVGHRAGNTIY
TRBD2,TRBJ2-3,TRBV27,ASSSWGSGGASTDTQY
.,TRBJ1-2,TRBV24-1,ATSDLRGYGYT
.,TRBJ1-2,TRBV5-6,ASSFKQGLEGYT
TRBD1,TRBJ1-6,TRBV11-2,ASSLGRGNSPLH
TRBD2,TRBJ2-1,TRBV10-3,AISGGGGRNEQF
.,TRBJ1-4,TRBV7-2,ASSLAAAGLKEKLF
.,TRBJ2-1,TRBV7-2,ASSFNTAYNEQF
.,TRBJ1-2,TRBV13,ASSLGSPAGGYT
TRBD1,TRBJ2-7,TRBV7-6,ASSQAGTGVYEQY
.,TRBJ2-1,TRBV27,ASSGQIDNEQF
TRBD1,TRBJ2-7,TRBV9,ASSVSSGQGPPYEQY
TRBD1,TRBJ1-6,TRBV11-2,ASSYGTANSPLH
TRBD1,TRBJ1-5,TRBV10-3,AISPGQGISNQPQH
.,TRBJ2-7,TRBV6-5,ASSYAGRTYEQY
.,TRBJ1-3,TRBV15,ATSRDRANGDTIY
.,TRBJ1-5,TRBV7-2,ASSLAGSDSQPQH
.,TRBJ1-2,TRBV27,ASSLTQNTNYGYT
.,TRBJ1-6,TRBV11-1,ASSFRADESPLH
TRBD2,TRBJ2-1,TRBV6-4,ASSETGGSYNEQF
.,TRBJ1-3,TRBV29-1,SVASSGNTIY
.,TRBJ2-7,TRBV7-2,ASSLMGLSDEQY
.,TRBJ2-1,TRBV5-4,ASSLSVNNEQF
TRBD2,TRBJ2-1,TRBV13,ASSLVRGGIGNEQF
TRBD1,TRBJ1-2,TRBV19,ATGQGAVDYGYT
TRBD2,TRBJ2-3,TRBV19,ASSMASGGAGTQY
.,TRBJ2-2,TRBV9,ASSAEGRADGTGELF
.,TRBJ1-6,TRBV9,ASSVTAVSPLH
.,TRBJ2-3,TRBV11-2,ASSPSTDTQY
TRBD1,TRBJ1-6,TRBV5-5,ASSVRDRGPLH
TRBD2,TRBJ2-7,TRBV7-8,ASAARDYRYEQY
TRBD2,TRBJ2-3,TRBV29-1,SSSGGAGTDTQY
.,TRBJ2-1,TRBV6-2/TRBV6-3,ASSWDPYWNEQF
.,TRBJ2-7,TRBV10-3,AISELMGRAGTYEQY
.,TRBJ1-2,TRBV12-3/TRBV12-4,ASHGDGYT
.,TRBJ2-7,TRBV13,ASSLSESSYEQY
.,TRBJ2-1,TRBV11-3,ASSLGDGSYNEQF
.,TRBJ1-2,TRBV6-5,ASSNPGLPFYGYT
.,TRBJ2-7,TRBV11-3,ASSLVYEQY
TRBD1,TRBJ2-2,TRBV10-3,AISAGQGDTGELF
.,TRBJ1-1,TRBV10-1,ASSDTGNTEAF
.,TRBJ2-5,TRBV3-1/TRBV3-2,ASSQGLGETQY
TRBD2,TRBJ2-3,TRBV7-7,ASSLGPSGVGSTDTQY
.,TRBJ1-5,TRBV6-6,ASTDRQFLQPQH
.,TRBJ1-5,TRBV30,AWSVRGGVRNQPQH